The T cell receptor beta chain under discussion was sequenced for a study of shared clonotypes between healthy human individuals. Details on this clone: This likely came from a read error, as a far larger clone is one base away. This same CDR3 is encoded by further DNA sequences in the sample.

This CDR3 spans 17 amino acids. Germline lookup yields CDR1 SGDLS and CDR2 YYNGEE. Trimming stripped 0 bases from V and 1 base from J, with 16 bases between. Caucasian adults residing in Nashville, Tennessee made up all the donors. The assay was carried out at the deep level. The protocol was immunoSEQ multiplex PCR, while the TCRdb copy is restricted to in-frame clones and leaves out a portion. This table holds approximately 440,000 clones, approximately 80% found once. The V gene is TRBV9, the J gene TRBJ1-1; D is ambiguous. The source of this sequence is a woman aged 40 to 50 in good health. Some clones in this sample may be carry-over from other donors' samples. Material: PBMCs. The CDR3 DNA is TGTGCCAGCAGCGTAGGGTTTGGGTTCCGAGGGAACACTGAAGCTTTCTTT. This codes for CASSVGFGFRGNTEAFF.